The T cell receptor (beta chain) under discussion was sequenced for a study of cytomegalovirus exposure and HLA in healthy donors. Study details: Of all 400 or so donors who were genotyped, roughly 81% belonged to the Caucasian-associated ancestry cluster.

Per the germline V gene, CDR1 is SGDLS and CDR2 is YYNGEE. The CDR3 extends over 11 amino acids. The V and J ends lost 4 bases and 7 bases respectively, with 6 bases between them. In the PCR, 60 Vbeta and 13 Jbeta primers were used. Method: immunoSEQ multiplex PCR; TCRdb's copy keeps in-frame clones and lacks some. Of roughly 130,000 clones in the sample, around 83% were seen once. The chain is built from TRBV9 and TRBJ2-1, with D unclear. The sample consisted of PBMCs. The TCR comes from a girl aged 2-10 years in good health and CMV-seronegative. The CDR3 sequence is CASSLYNEQFF. The CDR3 nucleotides are TGTGCCAGCAGCCTATATAATGAGCAGTTCTTC. The variable domain in full, completed from reference TRBV9 and TRBJ2-1, reads DSGVTQTPKHLITATGQRVTLRCSPRSGDLSVYWYQQSLDQGLQFLIQYYNGEERAKGNILERFSAQQFPDLHSELNLSSLELGDSALYFCASSLYNEQFFGPGTRLTVL.